Listed here are 9 T cell receptor beta chains from one sample, sequenced in a study of T cells after yellow fever vaccination. From the 5' RACE reads, TCRdb called clonotypes with MiXCR, one entry per CDR3 protein. The table shows about 320,000 distinct CDR3 sequences, with around 12% occurring only once. The sample here was CD4+ T cells sorted from PBMCs, taken 15 days after the yellow fever booster vaccination. These receptors were obtained from a man younger than 30 who received the YFV17D yellow fever vaccine.

This clonotype was seen a few times. V usage is TRBV6-2 or TRBV6-3 and J usage is TRBJ1-1, with D uncertain. Germline assignment: CDR1 MNHEY and CDR2 SVGEGT. V lost 6 bases, J lost 0 bases, and 11 bases lay in between. The length of the CDR3 is 14 residues. The CDR3 DNA reads as TGTGCCAGCAGGAACTACGTAATGAACACTGAAGCTTTCTTT. The encoded protein is CASRNYVMNTEAFF.

V is TRBV11-2 and J is TRBJ2-5; either TRBD1 or TRBD2 may supply D (5 bases each). The CDR3 spans 13 residues. The germline CDR1 and CDR2 sequences are SGHAT and FQNNGV. V was clipped by 5 bases and J by 5 bases, with 12 bases between them. The CDR3 region has the DNA TGTGCCAGCAGCCGGGACCATCGGGAGACCCAGTACTTC. Amino acid sequence: CASSRDHRETQYF.

The chain uses TRBV5-1 and TRBJ2-3; TRBD2 matches at 8 bases. V lost 6 bases, J lost 6 bases, and 6 bases stayed unmatched. Germline V gives CDR1 SGHRS, CDR2 YFSETQ. The CDR3 runs 13 residues. This CDR3 reads CASTSGGEDTQYF. The CDR3 nucleotides read TGCGCCAGCACTTCCGGGGGGGAGGATACGCAGTATTTT.

In this sample, this clonotype turned up a few times. The chain is built from TRBV5-1 and TRBJ2-3, with 10 bases matching TRBD1. Losses at the gene ends were 1 base for V and 1 base for J; bases not matched to a gene: 3. In germline, CDR1 is SGHRS, CDR2 YFSETQ. The CDR3 totals 16 residues. The DNA for the CDR3 is TGCGCCAGCAGCTTGAGACAGGGGGCAGGCACAGATACGCAGTATTTT. Its protein is CASSLRQGAGTDTQYF.

This clonotype was picked up many times. The chain carries TRBV5-6 and TRBJ2-3; 7 bases map to TRBD1. The CDR3 extends over 15 amino acids. J gave up 2 bases and V 3 bases, and 6 bases lay outside the gene matches. Germline V lookup: CDR1 SGHDT, CDR2 YYEEEE. This CDR3 reads CASSSWTGDTDTQYF. The CDR3 region has the DNA TGTGCCAGCAGCTCTTGGACAGGCGACACAGATACGCAGTATTTT.

The table lists this clonotype with a few counts. CDR3 bases: TGTGCCAGCAGTTACGATTCAGGGTCTGGGGCCAACGTCCTGACTTTC. Translating it yields CASSYDSGSGANVLTF. The chain combines TRBV6-2 or TRBV6-3 with TRBJ2-6; weak D call: TRBD1 (5 bases). Germline lookup yields CDR1 MNHEY and CDR2 SVGEGT. The CDR3 length is 16 residues. Trimming took off 2 bases at V and 1 base at J, with 9 bases between the two ends.

The chain joins TRBV15 to TRBJ1-5; 12 nucleotides match TRBD1. Trimming cost V 3 bases and J 2 bases; bases outside gene matches: 5. CDR3 length: 17 residues. From germline, CDR1 is LNHNV and CDR2 YYDKDF (reference sequence). CDR3 region: CATSSRDRGLGNQPQHF. In nucleotides, the CDR3 is TGTGCCACCAGCAGCCGGGACAGGGGGCTTGGCAATCAGCCCCAGCATTTT. The variable domain in full, with the rest retrieved from reference TRBV15 and TRBJ1-5, is DAMVIQNPRYQVTQFGKPVTLSCSQTLNHNVMYWYQQKSSQAPKLLFHYYDKDFNNEADTPDNFQSRRPNTSFCFLDIRSPGLGDTAMYLCATSSRDRGLGNQPQHFGDGTRLSIL.

The CDR3 sequence: CASSLSPSTDGGTDTQYF. The CDR3 nucleotides read TGTGCCAGCAGCTTATCCCCGTCGACGGACGGGGGGACAGATACGCAGTATTTT. The chain uses TRBV11-2 and TRBJ2-3, with 7 bases identical to TRBD2. J gave up 3 bases and V 2 bases, and 14 bases lay outside the gene matches. Germline CDR1 is SGHAT and CDR2 is FQNNGV. This CDR3 has 18 residues.

A few counts support this clonotype. This sequence joins TRBV6-5 and TRBJ1-2, with D perhaps matching TRBD1 (6 bases). Looked up from germline, CDR1 is MNHEY and CDR2 is SVGAGI. V was shortened by 5 bases and J by 6 bases, with 16 bases between the two germline ends. There are 14 residues in the CDR3. CDR3 sequence (DNA): TGTGCCAGCAGTCGCACCGGACAGAACCATGGCTACACCTTC. Amino acid sequence: CASSRTGQNHGYTF.